This T cell receptor (beta chain) was recorded in a study of cytomegalovirus exposure and HLA in healthy donors. Whole-study results and caveats: Among immune exposure information, only CMV serostatus was available.

A note on this clone: Antigen: not known.

The J segment lost 0 bases and the V segment lost 5 bases, leaving 16 bases of the junction unmatched. Germline loops: CDR1 SGHDT, CDR2 YYEEEE. The CDR3 length is 18 residues. The PCR contained 60 Vbeta and 13 Jbeta primers. The table came from immunoSEQ multiplex PCR; TCRdb's copy has only in-frame clones and leaves some out. The profile shows approximately 150,000 clones, roughly 80% of them singletons. This chain uses TRBV5-6 with TRBJ2-7, with 8 bases identical to TRBD1. The sequencing input was PBMCs. The TCR comes from a woman aged 25-40 years in good health and CMV-seronegative. CDR3 sequence (DNA): TGTGCCAGCAGGTCAGCGGCAGGGGGCTTTTCTAGCTCCTACGAGCAGTACTTC. Encoded protein: CASRSAAGGFSSSYEQYF.